These 16 T cell receptor beta chains were sequenced from one sample in a study of identical twins. MiXCR, run by TCRdb on the 5' RACE reads, gives a single entry per CDR3 protein. The sample carries about 250,000 distinct CDR3 sequences, about 8% recorded once. The sample also formed part of further work on yellow fever vaccine responses in identical twins.

The sequencing sample was made of CD8+ T cells sorted from blood. All receptors derive from a woman under 30 in good health.

The gene calls are TRBV11-2 and TRBJ2-1; tentatively, D is TRBD1 (6 bases). The CDR3 spans 12 residues. The V and J ends lost 5 bases and 8 bases respectively, with 10 bases between them. Germline CDR1 is SGHAT and CDR2 is FQNNGV. In DNA, the CDR3 is TGTGCCAGCAGCAACAGGGTTGATGAGCAGTTCTTC. Translated: CASSNRVDEQFF.

The rearrangement joins TRBV20-1 to TRBJ2-2; a weak D match, TRBD2 (5 bases). CDR1 and CDR2 (germline): DFQATT, SNEGSKA (reference sequence). This CDR3 has 13 residues. Trimming removed 2 bases from V and 8 bases from J, with 12 bases in between. CDR3 sequence reads: CSARTRFVGELFF. The CDR3 DNA sequence: TGCAGTGCTAGAACTAGATTTGTAGGGGAGCTGTTTTTT.

V and J are TRBV6-1 and TRBJ1-6, with D uncertain. The CDR3 covers 15 residues. Germline CDR1 is MNHNS and CDR2 is SASEGT. V was clipped by 0 bases and J by 6 bases, with 9 bases between them. The DNA for the CDR3 is TGTGCCAGCAGTGAAGCCGCCCTCCTTAATTCACCCCTCCACTTT. The encoded protein is CASSEAALLNSPLHF.

This clonotype appeared many times. The rearrangement links TRBV3-1 to TRBJ2-7; D gene unclear. The CDR3 is 14 residues long. CDR1 and CDR2 (germline): LGHDT, YNNKEL (reference sequence). The germline V and J ends were trimmed by 0 bases and 4 bases, with 10 bases remaining between them. CDR3 protein: CASSQDNSLYEQYF. CDR3 nucleotides: TGTGCCAGCAGCCAAGACAACAGTCTGTACGAGCAGTACTTC.

This clonotype showed up many times. V gene TRBV12-3 or TRBV12-4 combines with J gene TRBJ2-7, with TRBD2 identical over 12 bases. The ends lost 6 bases at V and 6 bases at J; junction bases unmatched: 6. The CDR3 length is 14 residues. CDR3 amino acids: CASRSSGGAVEQYF. The DNA of the CDR3 is TGTGCCAGCAGGTCTAGCGGGGGGGCGGTCGAGCAGTACTTC.

This clonotype was detected only a few times. The chain is built from TRBV28 and TRBJ2-1, with 10 bases aligning to TRBD2. This CDR3 spans 15 amino acids. V gave up 6 bases and J gave up 7 bases; unmatched junction bases: 9. The germline CDR1 and CDR2 sequences are MDHEN and SYDVKM. The CDR3 spells CASRTAGGPGNEQFF. The CDR3 nucleotides are TGTGCCAGCAGAACAGCGGGAGGGCCCGGAAATGAGCAGTTCTTC.

This clonotype was seen a handful of times. The chain is built from TRBV12-3 or TRBV12-4 and TRBJ2-5; no firm D call. V lost 3 bases and J 7 bases, leaving 12 bases between the germline ends. This CDR3 contains 13 residues. Written as DNA, the CDR3 is TGTGCCAGCAGTTTGGACCCCCGAGGGACCCAGTACTTC. Its protein is CASSLDPRGTQYF.

The chain links TRBV11-2 to TRBJ2-7; 10 bases are shared with TRBD1. The length of the CDR3 is 14 residues. J was trimmed by 6 bases and V by 0 bases; bases with no gene match: 2. In germline, CDR1 is SGHAT, CDR2 FQNNGV. CDR3 region: CASSLDWTGGEQYF. CDR3 DNA sequence: TGTGCCAGCAGCTTAGATTGGACAGGGGGCGAGCAGTACTTC.

This clonotype was counted a few times. The V and J genes are TRBV12-3 or TRBV12-4 and TRBJ2-7, with a tentative D call TRBD2 (5 bases). The V end lost 1 base, the J end lost 2 bases, and 12 bases lay between the germline ends. The CDR3 spans 15 residues. The CDR3, as DNA: TGTGCCAGCAGTTTAGAAACCCGGGGAGCCTACGAGCAGTACTTC. This encodes CASSLETRGAYEQYF.

Remarks on this clonotype: Since a much larger clone is just one base distant, this may be a read error. The chain combines TRBV25-1 with TRBJ2-5; D is undetermined. This CDR3 spans 10 amino acids. The germline gives CDR1 MGHDK, CDR2 SYGVNS. Trimming pared 6 bases from V and 2 bases from J, leaving 1 base between. CDR3 sequence reads: CASRQETQYF. The CDR3 DNA is TGTGCCAGCAGGCAAGAGACCCAGTACTTC.

This clonotype occurred a few times. The genes are TRBV29-1 and TRBJ1-2, with D possibly being TRBD1 (5 bases). The CDR3 length is 14 residues. The ends were cut back, 7 bases at V and 1 base at J, with 16 bases in the middle. Germline V gives CDR1 SQVTM, CDR2 ANQGSEA. The CDR3 region has the DNA TGCAGCGGTGCTGGGGGACCGGATAACTATGGCTACACCTTC. It translates to CSGAGGPDNYGYTF.

The chain joins TRBV9 to TRBJ2-2; tentative D call: TRBD1 (6 bases). Germline assignment: CDR1 SGDLS and CDR2 YYNGEE. CDR3 length: 16 amino acids. V shed 0 bases and J shed 5 bases, with 14 bases lying between them. The CDR3 loop is CASSVGGGAGTGELFF. As DNA, the CDR3 is TGTGCCAGCAGCGTAGGTGGGGGCGCAGGGACCGGGGAGCTGTTTTTT.

This clonotype has just a few counts. The chain joins TRBV5-1 to TRBJ2-5; D may be TRBD2 (5 bases). This CDR3 is built from 15 residues. Deletions cut 0 bases from V and 4 bases from J, with 13 bases between. Germline-derived CDR1 and CDR2 are SGHRS and YFSETQ. Here the CDR3 reads CASSLVGGKLETQYF. The CDR3 DNA sequence: TGCGCCAGCAGCTTGGTCGGAGGCAAGCTAGAGACCCAGTACTTC.

There are a few counts of this clonotype. V and J are TRBV12-3 or TRBV12-4 and TRBJ2-1, with 14 bases that match TRBD2. The CDR3 runs to 13 residues. V was clipped by 6 bases and J by 14 bases; unmatched bases: 6. The CDR3 coding sequence is TGTGCCAGCAGAGCCGGGACTAGCGGGAGTAAGTTCTTC. It yields the protein CASRAGTSGSKFF.

This clonotype was seen only a few times. V is TRBV6-2 or TRBV6-3 and J is TRBJ2-5, with D maybe TRBD2 (6 bases). CDR1 and CDR2 (germline): MNHEY, SVGEGT. V lost 7 bases, J lost 2 bases, and 17 bases lay in between. The CDR3 consists of 15 residues. The CDR3 DNA is TGTGCCAGCACGGAATATTGGGGGGAACAAGAGACCCAGTACTTC. It encodes CASTEYWGEQETQYF.

This clonotype was seen ten or more times. The J gene is TRBJ1-5, the V gene TRBV7-8; D perhaps matches TRBD1 (5 bases). Trimming left V 1 base short and J 4 bases short, with 14 bases between. The CDR3 sequence is 16 residues long. Germline V CDR1 and CDR2: SGHVS, FQNEAQ. CDR3 DNA: TGTGCCAGCAGCTTAGAGGCGACAGCTGGGAATCAGCCCCAGCATTTT. Amino acid sequence: CASSLEATAGNQPQHF.